This T cell receptor (beta chain) was sequenced for a study of T cells after yellow fever vaccination. Study conclusions and caveats: Abundant clonotypes from the bulk population could have been carried over as contaminants into FACS-sorted repertoires.

In the case of this clonotype: Its antigen is as yet unknown.

A process of 5'RACE template switching, which added a universal primer site and UMIs, was used to make TCR cDNA. TCRdb fed the 5' RACE reads into MiXCR, producing one record per CDR3 protein. The table lists some 300,000 distinct CDR3 sequences, less than 4.5% of them singletons. The CDR3 is made up of 15 amino acids. Trimming pared 4 bases from V and 6 bases from J, leaving 18 bases between. Looked up from germline, CDR1 is MNHEY and CDR2 is SMNVEV (reference sequence). This sequence joins TRBV27 and TRBJ2-5; D is undetermined. This sequence originates from a young man who received the YFV17D yellow fever vaccine. The starting material was PBMCs, obtained on the day of the yellow fever booster vaccination. In DNA, the CDR3 is TGTGCCAGCAGTTCGAGTTGGAATACTGGAAAGACCCAGTACTTC. Amino acids: CASSSSWNTGKTQYF.